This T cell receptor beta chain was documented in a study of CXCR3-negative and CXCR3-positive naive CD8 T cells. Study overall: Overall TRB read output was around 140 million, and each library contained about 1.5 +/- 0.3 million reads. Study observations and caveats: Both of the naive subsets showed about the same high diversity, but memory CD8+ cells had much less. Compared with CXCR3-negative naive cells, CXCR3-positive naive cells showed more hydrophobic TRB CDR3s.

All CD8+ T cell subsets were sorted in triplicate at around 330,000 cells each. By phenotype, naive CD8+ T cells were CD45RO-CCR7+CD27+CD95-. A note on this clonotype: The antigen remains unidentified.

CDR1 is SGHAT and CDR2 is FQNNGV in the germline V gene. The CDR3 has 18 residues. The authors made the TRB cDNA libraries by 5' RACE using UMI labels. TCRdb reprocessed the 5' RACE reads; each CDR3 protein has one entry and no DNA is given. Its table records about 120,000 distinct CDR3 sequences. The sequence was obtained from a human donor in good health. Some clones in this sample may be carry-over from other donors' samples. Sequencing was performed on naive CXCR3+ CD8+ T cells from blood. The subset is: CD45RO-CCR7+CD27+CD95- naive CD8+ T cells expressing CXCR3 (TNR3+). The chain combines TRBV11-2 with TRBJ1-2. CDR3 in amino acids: CASSPRALPSPGGRGYTF.